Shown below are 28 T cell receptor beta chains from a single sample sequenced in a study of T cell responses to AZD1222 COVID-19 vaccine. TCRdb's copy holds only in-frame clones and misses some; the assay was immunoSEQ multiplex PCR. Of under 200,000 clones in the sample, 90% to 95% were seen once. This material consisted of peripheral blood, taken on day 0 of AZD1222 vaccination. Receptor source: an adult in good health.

The CDR3 sequence: CASSGGIGGFYGYTF. The CDR3 nucleotides read TGTGCCAGTAGTGGTGGGATAGGGGGGTTCTATGGCTACACCTTC. The V call is TRBV19, the J call TRBJ1-2; TRBD1 might be the D (6 bases). The CDR3 runs to 15 residues. Per the germline V gene, CDR1 is LNHDA and CDR2 is SQIVND (reference sequence). V lost 5 bases and J 4 bases, leaving 17 bases between the germline ends. Using reference TRBV19 and TRBJ1-2 for the parts outside the CDR3, the full variable domain is DGGITQSPKYLFRKEGQNVTLSCEQNLNHDAMYWYRQDPGQGLRLIYYSQIVNDFQKGDIAEGYSVSREKKESFPLTVTSAQKNPTAFYLCASSGGIGGFYGYTFGSGTRLTVV.

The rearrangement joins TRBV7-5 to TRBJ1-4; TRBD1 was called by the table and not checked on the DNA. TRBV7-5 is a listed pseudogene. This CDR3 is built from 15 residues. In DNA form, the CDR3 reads TGTGTCAGAAGCAGGCGACAGGGGGAGGTTGAAAAACTGTTTTTT. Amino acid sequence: CVRSRRQGEVEKLFF.

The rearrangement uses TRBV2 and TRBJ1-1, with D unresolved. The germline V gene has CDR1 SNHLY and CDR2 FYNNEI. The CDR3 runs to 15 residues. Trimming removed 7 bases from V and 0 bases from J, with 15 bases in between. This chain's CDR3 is CASTDQREMNTEAFF. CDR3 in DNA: TGTGCCAGCACCGACCAGAGGGAGATGAACACTGAAGCTTTCTTT.

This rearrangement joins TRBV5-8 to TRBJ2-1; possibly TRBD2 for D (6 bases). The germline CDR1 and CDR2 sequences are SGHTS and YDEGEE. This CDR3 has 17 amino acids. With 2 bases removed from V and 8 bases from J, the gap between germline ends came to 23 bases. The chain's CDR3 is CASSFANLAKPGDEQFF. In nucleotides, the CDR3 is TGTGCCAGCAGCTTTGCAAATCTAGCGAAGCCGGGCGATGAGCAGTTCTTC.

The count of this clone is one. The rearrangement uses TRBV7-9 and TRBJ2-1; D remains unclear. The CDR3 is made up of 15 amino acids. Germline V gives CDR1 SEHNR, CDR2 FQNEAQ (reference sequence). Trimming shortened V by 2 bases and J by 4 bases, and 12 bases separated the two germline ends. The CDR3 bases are TGTGCCAGCAGCTTAACGTTATCCCCGTACAATGAGCAGTTCTTC. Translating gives CASSLTLSPYNEQFF.

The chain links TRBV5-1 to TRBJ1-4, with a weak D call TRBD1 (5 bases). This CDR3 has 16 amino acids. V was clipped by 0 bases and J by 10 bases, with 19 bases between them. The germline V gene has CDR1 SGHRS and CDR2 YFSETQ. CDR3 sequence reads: CASSLGSTGSFGKLFF. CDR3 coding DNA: TGCGCCAGCAGCTTGGGCTCTACAGGTAGCTTTGGAAAACTGTTTTTT.

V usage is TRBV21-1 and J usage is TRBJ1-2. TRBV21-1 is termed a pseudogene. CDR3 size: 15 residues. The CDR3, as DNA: TGTGCCAGCAGCATCTTTGCTACCCAGAACTATGGCTACACCTTC. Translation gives CASSIFATQNYGYTF.

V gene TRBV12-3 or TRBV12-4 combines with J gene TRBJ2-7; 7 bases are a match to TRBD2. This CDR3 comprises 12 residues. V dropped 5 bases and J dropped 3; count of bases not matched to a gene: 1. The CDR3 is CASSTGGYEQYF. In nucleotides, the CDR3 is TGTGCCAGCAGTACGGGGGGCTACGAGCAGTACTTC.

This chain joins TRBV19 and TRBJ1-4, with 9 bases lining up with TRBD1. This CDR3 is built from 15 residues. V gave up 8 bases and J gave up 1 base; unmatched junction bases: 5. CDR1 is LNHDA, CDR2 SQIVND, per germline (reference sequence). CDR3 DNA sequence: TGTGCCAGTGGACAGGGGCCCCTAACTAATGAAAAACTGTTTTTT. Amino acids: CASGQGPLTNEKLFF.

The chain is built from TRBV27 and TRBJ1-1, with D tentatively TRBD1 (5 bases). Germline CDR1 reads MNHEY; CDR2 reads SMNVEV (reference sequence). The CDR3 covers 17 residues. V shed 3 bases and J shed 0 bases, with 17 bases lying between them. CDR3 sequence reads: CASSLEGPLGMNTEAFF. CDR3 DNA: TGTGCCAGCAGTTTGGAGGGACCTCTAGGTATGAACACTGAAGCTTTCTTT.

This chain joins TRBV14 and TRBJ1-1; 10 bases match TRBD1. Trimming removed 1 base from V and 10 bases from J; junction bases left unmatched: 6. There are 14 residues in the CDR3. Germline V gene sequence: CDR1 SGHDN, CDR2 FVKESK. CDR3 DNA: TGTGCCAGCAGCCAAGGCGGGACAGGGGTAAGAGCTTTCTTT. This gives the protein CASSQGGTGVRAFF.

CDR3 in amino acids: CASSLVGTGEQYF. DNA of the CDR3: TGTGCCAGCAGCTTAGTAGGGACAGGTGAGCAGTACTTC. This chain joins TRBV11-3 and TRBJ2-7; 8 positions agree with TRBD1. Germline V gene data show CDR1 as SGHNT and CDR2 as YENEEA. The CDR3 is 13 residues long. Trimming removed 1 base from V and 7 bases from J; junction bases left unmatched: 3.

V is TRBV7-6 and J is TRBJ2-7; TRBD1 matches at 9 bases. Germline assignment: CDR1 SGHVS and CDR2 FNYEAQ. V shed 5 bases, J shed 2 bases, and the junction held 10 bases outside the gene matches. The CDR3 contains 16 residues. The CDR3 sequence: CASSLQPGQGTYEQYF. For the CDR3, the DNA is TGTGCCAGCAGCCTCCAACCGGGACAGGGTACCTACGAGCAGTACTTC.

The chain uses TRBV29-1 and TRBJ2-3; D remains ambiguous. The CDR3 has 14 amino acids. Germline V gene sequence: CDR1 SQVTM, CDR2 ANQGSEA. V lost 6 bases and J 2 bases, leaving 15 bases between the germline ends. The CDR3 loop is CSVQIILATDTQYF. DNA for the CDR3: TGCAGCGTCCAGATAATACTTGCCACAGATACGCAGTATTTT.

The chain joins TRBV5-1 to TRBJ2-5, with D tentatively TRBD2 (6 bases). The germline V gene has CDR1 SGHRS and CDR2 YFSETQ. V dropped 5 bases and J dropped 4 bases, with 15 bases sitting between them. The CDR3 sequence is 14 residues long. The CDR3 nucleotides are TGCGCCAGCAGATCAAGCGCGGGGCGAGAGACCCAGTACTTC. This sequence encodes CASRSSAGRETQYF.

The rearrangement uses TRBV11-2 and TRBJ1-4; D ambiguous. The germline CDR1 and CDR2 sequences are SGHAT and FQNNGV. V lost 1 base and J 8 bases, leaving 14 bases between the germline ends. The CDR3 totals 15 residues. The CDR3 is CASSLGTGLDEKLFF. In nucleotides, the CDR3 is TGTGCCAGCAGCTTAGGGACCGGGCTTGACGAAAAACTGTTTTTT. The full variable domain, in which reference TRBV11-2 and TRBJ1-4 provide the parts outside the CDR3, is EAGVAQSPRYKIIEKRQSVAFWCNPISGHATLYWYQQILGQGPKLLIQFQNNGVVDDSQLPKDRFSAERLKGVDSTLKIQPAKLEDSAVYLCASSLGTGLDEKLFFGSGTQLSVL.

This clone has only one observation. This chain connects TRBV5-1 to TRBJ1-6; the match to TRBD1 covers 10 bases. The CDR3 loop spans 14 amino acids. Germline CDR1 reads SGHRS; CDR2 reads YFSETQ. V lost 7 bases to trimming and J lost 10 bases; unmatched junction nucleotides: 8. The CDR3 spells CASCPGQGPSPLHF. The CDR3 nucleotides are TGCGCCAGCTGCCCGGGACAGGGGCCGTCACCCCTCCACTTT.

The CDR3: CASSLAGTGLMTQYF. CDR3 in DNA: TGCGCCAGCAGCTTGGCCGGGACAGGCCTCATGACCCAGTACTTC. The chain joins TRBV5-1 to TRBJ2-5, with TRBD1 identical over 8 bases. Germline CDR1 reads SGHRS; CDR2 reads YFSETQ. CDR3 length: 15 residues. V trimming: 0 bases; J trimming: 7 bases; junction bases outside the gene matches: 8.

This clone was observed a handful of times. The CDR3 DNA sequence: TGTGCCAGCAGCTTATACAGGGGCAGCTACAATGAGCAGTTCTTC. Its protein product is CASSLYRGSYNEQFF. J is TRBJ2-1 and V is TRBV7-2, with 7 bases that match TRBD1. The CDR3 has 15 residues. Per germline, CDR1 SGHTA and CDR2 FQGNSA. The V gene end was trimmed by 2 bases and the J gene end by 3 bases; junction bases not matched to a gene: 4.

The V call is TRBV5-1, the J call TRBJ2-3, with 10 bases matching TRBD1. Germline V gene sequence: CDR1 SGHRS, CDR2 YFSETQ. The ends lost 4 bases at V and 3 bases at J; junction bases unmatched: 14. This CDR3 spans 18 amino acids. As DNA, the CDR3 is TGCGCCAGCAGCCCGGCAAGGGACCCGGGACAGGGGACAGATACGCAGTATTTT. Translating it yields CASSPARDPGQGTDTQYF.

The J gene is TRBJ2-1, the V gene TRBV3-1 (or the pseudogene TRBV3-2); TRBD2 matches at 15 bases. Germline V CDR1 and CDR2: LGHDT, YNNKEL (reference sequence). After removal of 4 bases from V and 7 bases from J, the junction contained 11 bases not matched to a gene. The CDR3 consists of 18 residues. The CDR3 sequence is CASSRTSGRGLVGNEQFF. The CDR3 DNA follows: TGTGCCAGCAGCCGGACTAGCGGGAGGGGGCTCGTGGGAAATGAGCAGTTCTTC.

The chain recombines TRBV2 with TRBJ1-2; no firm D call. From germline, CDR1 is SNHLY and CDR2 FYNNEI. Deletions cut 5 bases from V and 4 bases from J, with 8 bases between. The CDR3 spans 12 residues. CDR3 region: CASSSRPYGYTF. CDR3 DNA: TGTGCCAGCAGTTCCCGACCCTATGGCTACACCTTC.

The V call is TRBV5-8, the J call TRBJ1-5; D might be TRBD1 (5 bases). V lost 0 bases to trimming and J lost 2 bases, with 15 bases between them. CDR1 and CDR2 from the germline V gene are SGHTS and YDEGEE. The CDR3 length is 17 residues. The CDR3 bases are TGTGCCAGCAGCTTGGGACAGTCCCCTGTGGGCAATCAGCCCCAGCATTTT. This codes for CASSLGQSPVGNQPQHF.

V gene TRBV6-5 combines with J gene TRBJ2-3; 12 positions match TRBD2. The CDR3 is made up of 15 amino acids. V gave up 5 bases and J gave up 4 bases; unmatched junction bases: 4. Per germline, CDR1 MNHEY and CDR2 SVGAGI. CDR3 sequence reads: CASSRLAGAADTQYF. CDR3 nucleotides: TGTGCCAGCAGTCGACTAGCGGGAGCCGCAGATACGCAGTATTTT.

This chain's CDR3 is CASTSRGRHEQYF. In nucleotides, the CDR3 is TGTGCCAGCACTTCAAGGGGGCGCCACGAGCAGTACTTC. The gene calls are TRBV7-8 and TRBJ2-7; 7 nucleotides agree with TRBD1. Unmatched junction bases numbered 8, after V lost 7 bases and J lost 5 bases. The CDR3 covers 13 residues. The germline gives CDR1 SGHVS, CDR2 FQNEAQ.

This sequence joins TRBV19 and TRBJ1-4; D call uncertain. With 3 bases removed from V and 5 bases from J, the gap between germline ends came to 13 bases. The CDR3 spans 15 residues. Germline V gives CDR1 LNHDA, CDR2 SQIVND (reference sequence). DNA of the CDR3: TGTGCCAGTAGTATCCGCGGGCGCAGGAATGAAAAACTGTTTTTT. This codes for CASSIRGRRNEKLFF.

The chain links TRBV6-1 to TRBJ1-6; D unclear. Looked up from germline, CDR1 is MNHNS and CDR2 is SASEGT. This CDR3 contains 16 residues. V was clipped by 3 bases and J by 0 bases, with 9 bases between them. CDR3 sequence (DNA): TGTGCCAGCAGTGATGAAGGGAGCTCCTATAATTCACCCCTCCACTTT. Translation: CASSDEGSSYNSPLHF.

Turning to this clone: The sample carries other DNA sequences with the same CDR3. CDR3 DNA sequence: TGCGCCAGCAGCTCCCAGGGGAACACTGAAGCTTTCTTT. It codes for CASSSQGNTEAFF. The chain recombines TRBV5-1 with TRBJ1-1; tentative D call: TRBD1 (5 bases). The germline V gene encodes CDR1 SGHRS and CDR2 YFSETQ. Between the trimmed V and J ends, which lost 3 bases and 1 base, there was a span of 7 bases. The CDR3 covers 13 residues.